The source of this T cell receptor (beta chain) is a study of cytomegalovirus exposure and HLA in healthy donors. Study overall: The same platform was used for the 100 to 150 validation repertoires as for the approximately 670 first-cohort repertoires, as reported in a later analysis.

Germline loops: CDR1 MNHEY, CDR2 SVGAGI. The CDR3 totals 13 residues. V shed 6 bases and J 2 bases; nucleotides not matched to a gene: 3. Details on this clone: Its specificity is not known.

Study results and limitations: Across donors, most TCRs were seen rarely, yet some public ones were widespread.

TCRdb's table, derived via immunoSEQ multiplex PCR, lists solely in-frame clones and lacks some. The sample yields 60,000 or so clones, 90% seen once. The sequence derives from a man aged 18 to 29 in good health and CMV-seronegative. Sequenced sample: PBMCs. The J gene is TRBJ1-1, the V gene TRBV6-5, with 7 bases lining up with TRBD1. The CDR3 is CASSGTVNTEAFF. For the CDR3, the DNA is TGTGCCAGCAGCGGGACAGTTAACACTGAAGCTTTCTTT.